These 22 T cell receptor beta chains came from one sample sequenced in a study of blood T cell repertoires in COVID-19. Sequencing was performed with immunoSEQ multiplex PCR; in TCRdb, only in-frame clones are kept and a portion is missing. In the table there are about 58,000 clones, about nine tenths of which are singletons. Source material: peripheral blood. The source of these receptors is a woman aged 50 to 60 with active or convalescent COVID-19.

In its sample, this clone was seen a few times. CDR3: CASSIGGDGGTEAFF. The CDR3 region has the DNA TGTGCCAGCAGTATAGGGGGCGACGGGGGAACTGAAGCTTTCTTT. The V gene is TRBV28, the J gene TRBJ1-1, with TRBD1 matching over 7 bases. V lost 5 bases to trimming and J lost 5 bases; unmatched junction nucleotides: 11. The CDR3 length is 15 residues. In germline, CDR1 is MDHEN, CDR2 SYDVKM.

This clone was seen a handful of times. V is TRBV24-1 and J is TRBJ2-1; 7 positions match TRBD2. Per the germline V gene, CDR1 is KGHDR and CDR2 is SFDVKD. Trimming cost V 3 bases and J 0 bases; bases outside gene matches: 22. The CDR3 covers 22 residues. The CDR3 nucleotides read TGTGCCACCAGTGATCGCTTCTCCGAGGGTAAGCCTAGCGGCCACTCCTACAATGAGCAGTTCTTC. Translating gives CATSDRFSEGKPSGHSYNEQFF.

The V and J genes are TRBV25-1 and TRBJ1-6; no clear D. Germline CDR1 is MGHDK and CDR2 is SYGVNS. This CDR3 has 14 residues. The germline V and J ends were trimmed by 3 bases and 9 bases, with 12 bases remaining between them. Here the CDR3 reads CASSEFEGASPLHF. DNA of the CDR3: TGTGCCAGCAGTGAGTTCGAGGGAGCTTCACCCCTCCACTTT.

This clone appeared a single time. This chain joins TRBV29-1 and TRBJ1-2, with no clear D. V gave up 1 base and J gave up 0 bases, with 18 bases separating them. The CDR3 extends over 17 amino acids. The germline CDR1 and CDR2 sequences are SQVTM and ANQGSEA. CDR3 loop: CSVEGFSQVKTNYGYTF. DNA for the CDR3: TGCAGCGTTGAAGGGTTCAGTCAGGTCAAAACTAACTATGGCTACACCTTC.

The chain recombines TRBV11-1 with TRBJ2-1; 12 bases agree with TRBD2. This CDR3 is built from 15 residues. CDR1 is SGHAT, CDR2 FQDESV, per germline (reference sequence). With V trimmed by 3 bases and J by 9 bases, 6 bases remained unmatched. This chain's CDR3 is CASSFRLAGEGEQFF. CDR3 DNA: TGTGCCAGCAGCTTTAGACTAGCGGGAGAGGGTGAGCAGTTCTTC.

This chain's CDR3 is CASSPGQMNTEAFF. In DNA form, the CDR3 reads TGCGCCAGCAGCCCGGGACAGATGAACACTGAAGCTTTCTTT. V is TRBV4-1 and J is TRBJ1-1, with 7 bases that match TRBD1. CDR1 is MGHRA and CDR2 is YSYEKL in the germline V gene. Trimming cost V 4 bases and J 0 bases; bases outside gene matches: 2. The CDR3 is 14 amino acids.

The rearrangement links TRBV6-6 to TRBJ1-2; the match to TRBD1 covers 7 bases. This CDR3 is built from 13 residues. With V trimmed by 4 bases and J by 2 bases, 1 base remained unmatched. Germline V gives CDR1 MNHNY, CDR2 SVGAGI (reference sequence). In DNA, the CDR3 is TGTGCCAGCAGTTCACAGGGGAACTATGGCTACACCTTC. It yields the protein CASSSQGNYGYTF.

The V gene is TRBV3-1 (or the pseudogene TRBV3-2), the J gene TRBJ1-3; weak D call: TRBD1 (6 bases). The CDR3 sequence is 15 residues long. Trimming stripped 1 base from V and 0 bases from J, with 7 bases between. In germline, CDR1 is LGHDT, CDR2 YNNKEL (reference sequence). CDR3 in DNA: TGTGCCAGCAGCCAAGCAGGGGTCTCTGGAAACACCATATATTTT. Translated: CASSQAGVSGNTIYF.

V is TRBV10-3 and J is TRBJ2-7; D uncertain. V shed 3 bases and J shed 1 base, with 7 bases lying between them. Germline CDR1 reads ENHRY; CDR2 reads SYGVKD. CDR3 length: 13 residues. CDR3 sequence reads: CAISELASYEQYF. CDR3 sequence (DNA): TGTGCCATCAGTGAATTGGCTTCCTACGAGCAGTACTTC.

The V call is TRBV5-1, the J call TRBJ2-1; the match to TRBD2 covers 8 bases. CDR1 is SGHRS, CDR2 YFSETQ, per germline. The CDR3 contains 15 residues. V gave up 2 bases and J gave up 7 bases; unmatched junction bases: 8. As DNA, the CDR3 is TGCGCCAGCAGCTTAATCGGGAGGGTTCTGAATGAGCAGTTCTTC. This translates into CASSLIGRVLNEQFF.

This chain joins TRBV5-5 and TRBJ2-5; a weak D match, TRBD2 (5 bases). The V gene's germline CDR1 is SGHKS and CDR2 YYEKEE (reference sequence). Trimming pared 2 bases from V and 2 bases from J, leaving 13 bases between. This CDR3 has 15 amino acids. The CDR3 reads CASSLAAAPQETQYF. The CDR3 DNA reads as TGTGCCAGCAGCTTAGCGGCAGCCCCACAAGAGACCCAGTACTTC.

This chain connects TRBV1 to TRBJ2-3; the table's D gene call, TRBD2, was not cross checked with the DNA. TRBV1 is assigned pseudogene status. The CDR3 totals 15 residues. CDR3 region: CTSSQVVAGTDTQYF. The CDR3 DNA is TGCACCAGCAGCCAAGTTGTAGCGGGCACAGATACGCAGTATTTT.

This clone was seen a single time. The chain links TRBV2 to TRBJ1-2; unclear D gene. This CDR3 is built from 13 residues. Trimming removed 2 bases from V and 2 bases from J, with 6 bases in between. The V gene's germline CDR1 is SNHLY and CDR2 FYNNEI. The CDR3 coding sequence is TGTGCCAGCAGTGAATACAGAAACTATGGCTACACCTTC. It is translated as CASSEYRNYGYTF.

The chain combines TRBV6-5 with TRBJ2-2; D is perhaps TRBD2 (5 bases). The CDR3 spans 15 residues. Germline assignment: CDR1 MNHEY and CDR2 SVGAGI. The V and J ends lost 6 bases and 1 base respectively, with 12 bases between them. CDR3 residues: CASRGSGLNTGELFF. CDR3 coding DNA: TGTGCCAGCAGAGGAAGCGGACTGAACACCGGGGAGCTGTTTTTT.

This clone was picked up a small number of times. CDR3 sequence reads: CASSAHRGATYEQYF. The CDR3 nucleotides are TGTGCCAGCAGCGCTCACAGGGGAGCGACCTACGAGCAGTACTTC. The chain has TRBV9 and TRBJ2-7; 7 bases are a match to TRBD1. The germline V gene has CDR1 SGDLS and CDR2 YYNGEE. CDR3 size: 15 residues. V shed 3 bases and J 2 bases; nucleotides not matched to a gene: 8.

To note about this clone: At one end the junction does not follow the germline gene, possibly because of a read error. The DNA of the CDR3 is TGTGCCAGCAGTGGGGACTACTCAGAGCCGTACTTC. Encoded protein: CASSGDYSEPYF. The V and J genes are TRBV2 and TRBJ2-7; 7 bases match TRBD2. Germline CDR1 is SNHLY and CDR2 is FYNNEI. There are 12 residues in the CDR3.

The CDR3: CASTLGGAGAQNNEQFF. The CDR3 nucleotides read TGTGCCAGCACCCTCGGGGGGGCGGGAGCGCAGAACAATGAGCAGTTCTTC. The chain has TRBV9 and TRBJ2-1, with 8 bases matching TRBD2. This CDR3 contains 17 residues. In germline, CDR1 is SGDLS, CDR2 YYNGEE. With 6 bases clipped from V and 5 bases from J, the junction kept 16 bases outside the gene matches. Complete variable domain (other parts from reference TRBV9 and TRBJ2-1): DSGVTQTPKHLITATGQRVTLRCSPRSGDLSVYWYQQSLDQGLQFLIQYYNGEERAKGNILERFSAQQFPDLHSELNLSSLELGDSALYFCASTLGGAGAQNNEQFFGPGTRLTVL.

The rearrangement uses TRBV7-3 and TRBJ2-5; D might be TRBD2 (5 bases). The V end lost 5 bases, the J end lost 2 bases, and 9 bases lay between the germline ends. Germline V gene lookup returns CDR1 SGHTA and CDR2 FQGTGA. This CDR3 region has 13 residues. The CDR3 DNA reads TGTGCCAGCAGCCTACTAGGTCAAGAGACCCAGTACTTC. Its translation: CASSLLGQETQYF.

The chain couples TRBV9 to TRBJ2-1; TRBD2 aligns across 15 bases. From germline, CDR1 is SGDLS and CDR2 YYNGEE. The CDR3 runs to 17 residues. V was pared by 4 bases and J by 4 bases, with 6 bases of the junction left unmatched. The CDR3 here is CASSPGLAGGYYNEQFF. The CDR3 DNA reads as TGTGCCAGCAGCCCGGGACTAGCGGGAGGCTATTACAATGAGCAGTTCTTC.

J is TRBJ1-5 and V is TRBV6-5, with D perhaps TRBD1 (6 bases). The V and J ends lost 10 bases and 4 bases respectively, with 14 bases between them. The germline V gene has CDR1 MNHEY and CDR2 SVGAGI. This CDR3 contains 13 residues. CDR3 protein: CATSQQGNQPQHF. The CDR3 DNA is TGTGCCACCTCGCAACAGGGAAATCAGCCCCAGCATTTT.

The gene calls are TRBV5-6 and TRBJ2-1; 10 positions agree with TRBD2. The CDR3 sequence is 16 residues long. V dropped 0 bases and J dropped 10; count of bases not matched to a gene: 10. CDR1 is SGHDT, CDR2 YYEEEE, per germline. The chain's CDR3 is CASSLGVAGGIHEQFF. For the CDR3, the DNA is TGTGCCAGCAGCTTGGGGGTAGCGGGAGGTATCCACGAGCAGTTCTTC.

The rearrangement uses TRBV6-6 and TRBJ1-2; 8 bases map to TRBD1. V gave up 6 bases and J gave up 2 bases; unmatched junction bases: 5. This CDR3 comprises 14 residues. Germline V gene sequence: CDR1 MNHNY, CDR2 SVGAGI (reference sequence). The DNA for the CDR3 is TGTGCCAGCAGCCCCCGACAGGGGAACTATGGCTACACCTTC. Translating it yields CASSPRQGNYGYTF.